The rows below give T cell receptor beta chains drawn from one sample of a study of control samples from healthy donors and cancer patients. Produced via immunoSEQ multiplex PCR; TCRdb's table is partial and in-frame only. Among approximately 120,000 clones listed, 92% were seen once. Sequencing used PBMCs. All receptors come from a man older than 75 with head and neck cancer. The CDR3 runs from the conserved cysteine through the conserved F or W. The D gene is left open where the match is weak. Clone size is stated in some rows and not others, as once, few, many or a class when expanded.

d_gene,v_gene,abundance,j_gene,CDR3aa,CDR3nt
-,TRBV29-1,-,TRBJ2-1,CSVVGITSYNEQFF,TGCAGCGTTGTTGGGATAACCTCCTACAATGAGCAGTTCTTC
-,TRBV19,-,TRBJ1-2,CASSGATLLYTF,TGTGCCAGTAGTGGGGCCACCCTTCTCTACACCTTC
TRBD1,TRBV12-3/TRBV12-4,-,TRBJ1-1,CASGTDLNTEAFF,TGTGCCAGCGGGACAGATTTAAACACTGAAGCTTTCTTT
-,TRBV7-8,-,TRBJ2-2,CASSLWGTYTGELFF,TGTGCCAGCAGCTTATGGGGGACCTACACCGGGGAGCTGTTTTTT
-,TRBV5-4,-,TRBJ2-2,CASSLMGAQAGELFF,TGTGCCAGCAGCTTGATGGGGGCCCAGGCAGGGGAGCTGTTTTTT
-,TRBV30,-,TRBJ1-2,CAWSAERDGYTF,TGTGCCTGGAGTGCCGAGCGGGATGGCTACACCTTC
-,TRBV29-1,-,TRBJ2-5,CSVDLQRRETQYF,TGCAGCGTTGATCTCCAAAGGCGAGAGACCCAGTACTTC
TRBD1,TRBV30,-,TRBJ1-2,CAWSLQGVNGYTF,TGTGCCTGGAGTCTACAGGGGGTCAATGGCTACACCTTC
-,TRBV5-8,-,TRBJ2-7,CASRFAWEQYF,TGTGCCAGCAGATTTGCGTGGGAGCAGTACTTC
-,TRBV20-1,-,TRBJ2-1,CSAKDSEQFF,TGCAGTGCTAAAGACTCGGAGCAGTTCTTC
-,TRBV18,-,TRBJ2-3,CASSRDTRVGQYF,TGTGCCAGCTCACGGGACACCCGGGTTGGGCAGTATTTT
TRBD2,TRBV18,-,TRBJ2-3,CASSRGLAGGLLSADTQYF,TGTGCCAGCTCTCGCGGACTAGCGGGGGGCCTGCTTTCGGCAGATACGCAGTATTTT
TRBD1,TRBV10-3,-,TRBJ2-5,CATRGAGGLETQYF,TGTGCCACAAGGGGGGCAGGGGGCCTAGAGACCCAGTACTTC
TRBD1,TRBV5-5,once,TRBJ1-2,CASSLLTGGAGYTF,TGTGCCAGCAGCTTGCTGACAGGGGGCGCCGGCTACACCTTC
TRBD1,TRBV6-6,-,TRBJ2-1,CASTLLGTGGWNEQFF,TGTGCCAGCACCCTACTGGGGACAGGGGGCTGGAATGAGCAGTTCTTC
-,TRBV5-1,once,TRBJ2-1,CASSTLGVYNEQFF,TGCGCCAGCAGCACGTTAGGGGTTTACAATGAGCAGTTCTTC
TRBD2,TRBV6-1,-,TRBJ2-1,CASSEAHVSGGASEQFF,TGTGCCAGCAGTGAAGCGCATGTAAGCGGGGGGGCCAGTGAGCAGTTCTTC
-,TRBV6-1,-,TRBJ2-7,CASSEGFYRSGEQYF,TGTGCCAGCAGTGAAGGGTTTTACAGGTCGGGCGAGCAGTACTTC
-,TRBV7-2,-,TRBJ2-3,CASREGWAADTQYF,TGTGCCAGCAGGGAAGGGTGGGCGGCAGATACGCAGTATTTT
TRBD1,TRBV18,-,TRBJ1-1,CASSPGQVGLTEAFF,TGTGCCAGCTCACCTGGACAGGTGGGTCTTACTGAAGCTTTCTTT
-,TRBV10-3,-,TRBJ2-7,CAISESRASYEQYF,TGTGCCATCAGTGAGTCTAGGGCTTCCTACGAGCAGTACTTC
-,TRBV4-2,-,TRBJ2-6,CASSQVIKRPTGLSGANVLTF,TGTGCCAGCAGCCAAGTCATTAAGCGGCCGACTGGACTCTCTGGGGCCAACGTCCTGACTTTC